This entry concerns a single TCR beta chain. The target of this receptor is not known. The input lacks base qualities; no much larger clone sits a single base away. The sample comes from a study of blood T cells in healthy people across ages (dated by TCRdb to between 2015 and 2016). In terms of the full investigation: Template switching captured roughly one uniquely barcoded TCR beta cDNA molecule per two T cells in model experiments. Using deep sequencing normalized with unique cDNA molecular identifiers, the study measured how TCR beta repertoire diversity changes with age. The donors were split into four age groups: young (average about 15 years), middle-aged (roughly 39), aged (over 55) and long-lived (about 74). Donors of different ages were randomly distributed across sequencing lanes to avoid experimental bias. For two donors (one aged 18 to 29 and one aged 80 or older), the study analyzed two additional independent replicas of 1 million unique cDNA reads from the same blood draw.

The CDR3 numbers 13 residues from cysteine through phenylalanine. The entry retains the CDR3 DNA only, 39 bases that are in frame from base 1. V lost 8 bases and J lost 5 bases; the stretch between them is 15 bases long. CDR1 KGHSH and CDR2 LQKENI were looked up in the germline V gene. Donors were 35 to 40 systemically healthy Caucasian individuals from Russia aged roughly 6 to 90 years. Each donor gave ten milliliters of peripheral blood, drawn into EDTA-treated Vacutainer tubes. Ficoll-Paque density-gradient centrifugation was used to isolate PBMCs, with at least 7 million per sample. Total RNA, at least 5.5 micrograms per sample, was extracted from PBMCs with Trizol reagent. For every donor, flow cytometry on a PBMC aliquot measured the percentage of naive CD45RAhigh/CD27high T cells. Library preparation employed 5' RACE. Sequenced on an Illumina HiSeq 2500. A second PCR of 7 to 11 cycles was performed with a sample-barcoded 5' primer and a J-beta primer mix. A unique molecular identifier was introduced onto each TCR beta cDNA molecule by a template-switch 5' adaptor carrying 12 random nucleotides. At least 2.5 million CDR3-containing paired-end reads were obtained from each sample. The Mint cDNA synthesis kit, primed by a TRBC-specific oligonucleotide, was used to synthesize first-strand cDNA from all RNA. After uracil-DNA glycosylase treatment, a first 18-cycle PCR used universal primers M1SS and BC2_uni_R on all cDNA. The study's processing was this. Normalization of each sample was performed by random selection of 1 million high-quality reads, each carrying a distinct molecular identifier. Instead of being binned into consensus sequences, reads that shared molecular identifiers were thrown out. MiTCR, with a Q25 quality threshold and the strictest error-elimination algorithm, was used for CDR3 identification, clonotype clustering and error correction. Lower-bound total TCR beta diversity was estimated with a nonparametric unseen species model using Euler transformation. TCRdb cleaned the public reads at Q25 with fastp, built clones with MiXCR and kept in-frame beta chains. For every CDR3 protein sequence, its rows merge into one entry that carries the most common genes and DNA. None of the V and J calls come from the authors' own analysis; TCRdb made them. The sample records about 1.8 million distinct CDR3 sequences, around 48% of which are singletons. Around 2.1% of the sample is held by the ten biggest clonotypes.

What the study reported, not specific to this receptor: Because donor CMV infection status was unknown, age-related changes in expanded clonotypes were potentially confounded. Since profiling was done on bulk unsorted PBMCs, naive and antigen-experienced compartments could not be conclusively compared. As age increased, observed TCR beta diversity per million T cells dropped in a roughly linear way, and a significant reduction was already evident by age 40. Observed TCR beta diversity correlated strongly with the percentage of naive T cells measured by flow cytometry. Total diversity estimates from one million sequenced T cells were considered lower bounds and underestimates. Compared with the aged group, the long-lived group had more naive CD4+ T cells, fewer expanded clones and increased TCR diversity, a pattern suggesting age selection.

This chain is built from TRBV18 and TRBJ2-5; perhaps TRBD1 is the D gene, with 5 bases matching. The sequenced material came from blood. This clonotype was obtained from a woman aged 40 to 49 in good health. The nucleotides are TGTGCCAGCGCCCGTGACAGTCGGGAGACCCAGTACTTC. Translated, it reads CASARDSRETQYF.